The 22 T cell receptor beta chains below come from one sample, sequenced in a study of OX40 agonist ivuxolimab in advanced cancers. Assay used: immunoSEQ multiplex PCR; TCRdb lists only in-frame clones, some missing. The profile shows about 32,000 clones, 81% of them singletons. The input for sequencing was CD4+ or CD8+ T cells sorted from blood, taken in a trial of the OX40 agonist ivuxolimab. The receptors derive from an adult with an advanced solid tumor such as melanoma, head and neck, liver or kidney cancer.

CDR3 sequence (DNA): TGTGCCAGTAGGCCTTTAGCAGACCTCCCAGATACGCAGTATTTT. Translating it yields CASRPLADLPDTQYF. V is TRBV19 and J is TRBJ2-3; D call uncertain. CDR3 size: 15 residues. V lost 6 bases and J 4 bases, leaving 17 bases between the germline ends. Germline V gene data show CDR1 as LNHDA and CDR2 as SQIVND (reference sequence). Drawing the rest from reference TRBV19 and TRBJ2-3, the complete variable domain is DGGITQSPKYLFRKEGQNVTLSCEQNLNHDAMYWYRQDPGQGLRLIYYSQIVNDFQKGDIAEGYSVSREKKESFPLTVTSAQKNPTAFYLCASRPLADLPDTQYFGPGTRLTVL.

The chain joins TRBV11-2 to TRBJ1-2; D gene unclear. Germline CDR1 SGHAT, CDR2 FQNNGV. Trimming removed 5 bases at V and 1 base at J, with 8 bases between. This CDR3 is built from 13 residues. CDR3 in DNA: TGTGCCAGCAGCGGGCAGCTTAACTATGGCTACACCTTC. Its protein product is CASSGQLNYGYTF.

In its sample, this clone was seen a few times. The chain has TRBV7-2 and TRBJ2-6, with 9 bases identical to TRBD1. V lost 3 bases to trimming and J lost 8 bases; unmatched junction nucleotides: 5. This CDR3 region has 15 residues. Germline-derived CDR1 and CDR2 are SGHTA and FQGNSA. CDR3 nucleotide sequence: TGTGCCAGCAGCTTTAAGACAGGGGGATCCAACGTCCTGACTTTC. It specifies CASSFKTGGSNVLTF.

DNA of the CDR3: TGTGCCAGCGGGCATGACAGGGTCCAAAACACTGAAGCTTTCTTT. This sequence encodes CASGHDRVQNTEAFF. This chain uses TRBV27 with TRBJ1-1, with 7 bases fitting TRBD1. The germline gives CDR1 MNHEY, CDR2 SMNVEV (reference sequence). The CDR3 runs to 15 residues. After removal of 8 bases from V and 2 bases from J, the junction contained 11 bases not matched to a gene.

The genes are TRBV10-1 and TRBJ2-5; 11 bases match TRBD2. V shed 0 bases and J 4 bases; nucleotides not matched to a gene: 7. The CDR3 runs 17 residues. The germline gives CDR1 WNHNN, CDR2 SYGVQD (reference sequence). CDR3 in amino acids: CASSESRASGRRETQYF. DNA for the CDR3: TGCGCCAGCAGTGAGTCTAGGGCTAGCGGGAGGAGAGAGACCCAGTACTTC.

This clone has just a few counts. In DNA form, the CDR3 reads TGTGCCAGCAGTTCACCCACTGAAGCTTTCTTT. It translates to CASSSPTEAFF. The chain recombines TRBV28 with TRBJ1-1; the D is unclear. Germline V lookup: CDR1 MDHEN, CDR2 SYDVKM. The CDR3 is 11 amino acids. Deletions cut 4 bases from V and 4 bases from J, with 4 bases between. Filled out from reference TRBV28 and TRBJ1-1, the complete variable domain reads DVKVTQSSRYLVKRTGEKVFLECVQDMDHENMFWYRQDPGLGLRLIYFSYDVKMKEKGDIPEGYSVSREKKERFSLILESASTNQTSMYLCASSSPTEAFFGQGTRLTVV.

V is TRBV27 and J is TRBJ2-1; 9 bases match TRBD1. The germline V gene has CDR1 MNHEY and CDR2 SMNVEV (reference sequence). This CDR3 has 18 residues. J lost 9 bases, V lost 3 bases, and 18 bases had no gene match. This CDR3 is CASSFRSDYGTGFIEQFF. Here the CDR3 DNA reads TGTGCCAGCAGTTTCCGCTCCGATTACGGGACAGGGTTCATTGAGCAGTTCTTC.

The chain links TRBV18 to TRBJ1-6; possibly TRBD1 for D (5 bases). With 4 bases removed from V and 7 bases from J, the gap between germline ends came to 17 bases. Per germline, CDR1 KGHSH and CDR2 LQKENI. This CDR3 is built from 16 residues. The chain's CDR3 is CASSLGSGGRNSPLHF. Here the CDR3 DNA reads TGTGCCAGCTCACTGGGATCCGGGGGGAGAAATTCACCCCTCCACTTT.

V gene TRBV2 combines with J gene TRBJ2-2, with TRBD1 identical over 8 bases. The V and J ends lost 6 bases and 1 base, in that order; junction bases with no gene match: 7. The CDR3 is 16 residues long. Germline V lookup: CDR1 SNHLY, CDR2 FYNNEI. The CDR3 spells CASRTGQGRNTGELFF. In DNA, the CDR3 is TGTGCCAGCAGGACCGGACAGGGACGGAACACCGGGGAGCTGTTTTTT.

The V gene is TRBV19, the J gene TRBJ2-5; D call uncertain. The CDR3 is 15 amino acids. V was shortened by 3 bases and J by 5 bases, with 16 bases between the two germline ends. Germline CDR1 and CDR2: LNHDA and SQIVND (reference sequence). CDR3 bases: TGTGCCAGTAGTATCGCGGACGCTGCTTGGGAGACCCAGTACTTC. Its protein product is CASSIADAAWETQYF.

The chain combines TRBV15 with TRBJ1-2; D possibly corresponds to TRBD1 (6 bases). In germline, CDR1 is LNHNV, CDR2 YYDKDF (reference sequence). V was pared by 8 bases and J by 3 bases, with 16 bases between. The CDR3 length is 14 residues. CDR3 DNA: TGTGCCACCTCTCCCCGGGGGGGCGACTATGGCTACACCTTC. Translating gives CATSPRGGDYGYTF.

CDR3 amino acids: CASSPGALAGQPQHF. The CDR3 DNA reads as TGTGCCAGCTCACCCGGGGCACTGGCGGGTCAGCCCCAGCATTTT. The J gene is TRBJ1-5, the V gene TRBV18; D is possibly TRBD1 (5 bases). The germline V gene has CDR1 KGHSH and CDR2 LQKENI. The CDR3 is 15 residues long. V shed 3 bases and J shed 6 bases, with 15 bases lying between them.

The J gene is TRBJ2-5, the V gene TRBV7-2; no firm D call. The length of the CDR3 is 13 residues. V was pared by 5 bases and J by 4 bases, with 11 bases between. Germline CDR1 is SGHTA and CDR2 is FQGNSA. As DNA, the CDR3 is TGTGCCAGCAGCGTCGCTAGAGTAGAGACCCAGTACTTC. Residues: CASSVARVETQYF.

The rearrangement joins TRBV19 to TRBJ1-2; no firm D call. Germline CDR1 and CDR2: LNHDA and SQIVND (reference sequence). V was shortened by 6 bases and J by 3 bases, with 14 bases between the two germline ends. CDR3 length equals 14 residues. CDR3 coding DNA: TGTGCCAGTAGCCAGGAGGACGGCGACTATGGCTACACCTTC. It specifies CASSQEDGDYGYTF.

This clone was seen only once. This CDR3 is CASSLGIATEAFF. In nucleotides, the CDR3 is TGTGCCAGCAGCTTAGGTATAGCGACTGAAGCTTTCTTT. The chain employs TRBV7-8 and TRBJ1-1; D unresolved. V lost 1 base and J 5 bases, leaving 8 bases between the germline ends. The CDR3 is 13 amino acids. The V gene's germline CDR1 is SGHVS and CDR2 FQNEAQ.

The chain uses TRBV4-1 and TRBJ2-5; D is undetermined. The CDR3 contains 16 residues. CDR1 is MGHRA, CDR2 YSYEKL, per germline. Trimming left V 1 base short and J 4 bases short, with 16 bases between. The CDR3 sequence is CASSQVNSQGLETQYF. The CDR3 bases are TGCGCCAGCAGCCAAGTTAACAGCCAAGGATTAGAGACCCAGTACTTC.

This chain uses TRBV18 with TRBJ2-7; 9 bases map to TRBD1. CDR3 length: 14 amino acids. The germline V gene has CDR1 KGHSH and CDR2 LQKENI. V shed 2 bases, J shed 5 bases, and the junction held 4 bases outside the gene matches. CDR3 in amino acids: CASSPGTGLNEQYF. As DNA, the CDR3 is TGTGCCAGCTCACCAGGGACAGGGCTGAACGAGCAGTACTTC.

This chain connects TRBV2 to TRBJ1-6; no firm D call. Germline V gives CDR1 SNHLY, CDR2 FYNNEI. V was cut by 4 bases and J by 6 bases, with 10 bases left in between. The CDR3 is made up of 14 amino acids. This CDR3 is CASSGAAPNSPLHF. The DNA of the CDR3 is TGTGCCAGCAGTGGCGCAGCTCCTAATTCACCCCTCCACTTT. The complete variable domain, with remaining parts taken from reference TRBV2 and TRBJ1-6, reads EPEVTQTPSHQVTQMGQEVILRCVPISNHLYFYWYRQILGQKVEFLVSFYNNEISEKSEIFDDQFSVERPDGSNFTLKIRSTKLEDSAMYFCASSGAAPNSPLHFGNGTRLTVT.

The genes are TRBV12-5 and TRBJ2-3; unclear D gene. Germline V gives CDR1 LGHNT, CDR2 FRNRAP. The V gene lost 6 bases and the J gene lost 2 bases, with 15 bases spanning the gap. CDR3 length equals 15 residues. This chain's CDR3 is CASGPGRTPTDTQYF. The CDR3 bases are TGTGCTAGTGGCCCGGGCAGGACCCCCACAGATACGCAGTATTTT. Supplemented by reference TRBV12-5 and TRBJ2-3, the full variable domain reads DARVTQTPRHKVTEMGQEVTMRCQPILGHNTVFWYRQTMMQGLELLAYFRNRAPLDDSGMPKDRFSAEMPDATLATLKIQPSEPRDSAVYFCASGPGRTPTDTQYFGPGTRLTVL.

This clone has just a few counts. The V gene is TRBV7-2, the J gene TRBJ2-5; tentatively, D is TRBD2 (6 bases). This CDR3 contains 15 residues. The V end lost 1 base, the J end lost 2 bases, and 11 bases lay between the germline ends. Germline assignment: CDR1 SGHTA and CDR2 FQGNSA. The CDR3 DNA sequence: TGTGCCAGCAGCTTAGTCCCTGCGGGGCAAGAGACCCAGTACTTC. Its protein product is CASSLVPAGQETQYF.

A single count supports this clone. The CDR3 DNA reads as TGTGCCAGCTCACAGGATGGGAATTCACCCCTCCACTTT. Translation: CASSQDGNSPLHF. This chain connects TRBV18 to TRBJ1-6; no reliable D call. Germline V gene data show CDR1 as KGHSH and CDR2 as LQKENI. The CDR3 spans 13 residues. The V end lost 4 bases, the J end lost 7 bases, and 8 bases lay between the germline ends.

With respect to this clone: At one end, the junction sequence differs from germline, possibly due to a read error. V usage is TRBV2 and J usage is TRBJ2-1; 12 nucleotides align to TRBD2. In germline, CDR1 is SNHLY, CDR2 FYNNEI. The CDR3 spans 15 residues. CDR3 protein: CASREEGLAGNEQFF. The CDR3 region has the DNA TGTGCCAGCAGAGAAGAGGGACTAGCGGGTAATGAGCAGTTCTTC.